This T cell receptor (beta chain) was captured in a study of blood T cell repertoires in COVID-19. This clone came up once. Profiling relied on immunoSEQ multiplex PCR, and the TCRdb table lists in-frame clones only, not all of them. In the table there are around 270,000 clones, roughly 91% of which are singletons. The CDR3 runs 15 residues. Germline CDR1 and CDR2: MNHEY and SVGAGI. V lost 8 bases and J 4 bases, leaving 21 bases between the germline ends. The rearrangement uses TRBV6-5 and TRBJ2-7, with D tentatively TRBD1 (6 bases). The sequencing input was peripheral blood. This clonotype was sampled from a middle-aged man with acute or convalescent COVID-19. The CDR3, as DNA: TGTGCCAGCCACCTGGCCCTGACAGGTTTGTACGAGCAGTACTTC. Protein product: CASHLALTGLYEQYF.